Sequencing of this T cell receptor (beta chain) was carried out in a study of blood T cells in healthy people across ages. This clonotype has only a few counts. What it recognizes is unknown. Sample-barcoded 5' priming and a J-beta primer mix drove a second PCR of 7 to 11 cycles. TCRdb analysed the 5' RACE reads with MiXCR anew, one entry per CDR3 protein. The repertoire holds about 1.6 million distinct CDR3 sequences, about 35% seen once, with about 11% in the top ten. Donors gave 8.5 to 10 milliliters of peripheral blood apiece. PBMCs, at least 6 million per sample, were isolated. Total RNA, at least 5 micrograms per sample, came from PBMCs. Findings of the study overall: Fewer expanded clones and more diversity marked long-lived versus aged donors.

Per germline, CDR1 DFQATT and CDR2 SNEGSKA (reference sequence). The V and J ends lost 6 bases and 4 bases respectively, with 20 bases between them. The CDR3 runs to 15 residues. The clonotype was recovered from a woman in her 30s in good health. Sequencing input: blood. This chain links TRBV20-1 with TRBJ2-3; maybe TRBD2 (7 bases). The CDR3, as DNA: TGCAGTGCCGGAGGGCGGGGGCGCGTCCCAGATACGCAGTATTTT. Its protein is CSAGGRGRVPDTQYF.